The T cell receptor beta chain under discussion was sequenced for a study of T cell responses to AZD1222 COVID-19 vaccine. Profiling relied on immunoSEQ multiplex PCR, and the TCRdb table lists in-frame clones only, not all of them. The sample yields 150,000 to 200,000 clones, 88% seen once. The receptor was isolated from an adult who received the AZD1222 COVID-19 vaccine. The sample here was peripheral blood, taken 28 days after the second AZD1222 dose.

The CDR3 here is CAWSVHSGQARPLAFF. The DNA for the CDR3 is TGTGCCTGGAGTGTACACTCGGGGCAGGCCAGGCCGTTGGCTTTCTTT. This chain links TRBV30 with TRBJ1-1; weak D call: TRBD1 (5 bases). The germline V gene has CDR1 GTSNPN and CDR2 SVGIG (reference sequence). The CDR3 contains 16 residues. V was pared by 0 bases and J by 11 bases, with 25 bases between.